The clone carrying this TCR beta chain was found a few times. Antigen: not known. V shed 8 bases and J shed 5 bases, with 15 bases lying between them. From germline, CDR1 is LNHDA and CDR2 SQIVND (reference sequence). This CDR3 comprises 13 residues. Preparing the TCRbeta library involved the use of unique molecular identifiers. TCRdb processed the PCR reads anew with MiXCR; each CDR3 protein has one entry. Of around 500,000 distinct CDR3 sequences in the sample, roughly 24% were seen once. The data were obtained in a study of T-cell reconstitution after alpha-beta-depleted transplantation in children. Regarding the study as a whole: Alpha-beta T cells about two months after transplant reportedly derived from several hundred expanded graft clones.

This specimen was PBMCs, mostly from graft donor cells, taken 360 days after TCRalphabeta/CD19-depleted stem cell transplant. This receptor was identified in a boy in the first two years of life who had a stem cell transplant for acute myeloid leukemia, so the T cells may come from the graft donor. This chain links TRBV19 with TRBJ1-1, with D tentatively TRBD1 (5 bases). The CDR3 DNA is TGTGCCAGTGTGGGGAGGGGTAGGACTGAAGCTTTCTTT. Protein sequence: CASVGRGRTEAFF.